This TCR beta chain was obtained from a study of cytomegalovirus exposure and HLA in healthy donors. Study at large: Earlier work reported 117 million unique TCR beta sequences from about 200 million T cells. Under 85% of 300 to 450 genotyped donors fell in the Caucasian-associated ancestry cluster. Study outcomes and limitations: By a later analysis, the bulk of CMV-associated TCR beta chains appeared HLA-restricted. Reports indicated that the classifier achieved high specificity and sensitivity in diagnosing cytomegalovirus status.

Regarding this clone: Its specificity is not known.

Germline CDR1 SGHNT, CDR2 YYREEE (reference sequence). With V trimmed by 0 bases and J by 1 base, 5 bases remained unmatched. The length of the CDR3 is 16 residues. The PCR employed 60 Vbeta primers together with 13 Jbeta primers. The repertoire was sequenced with immunoSEQ multiplex PCR; TCRdb's copy has only in-frame clones and lacks some. The table shows more than 100,000 clones, with 65% to 80% occurring only once. Sequencing was carried out using PBMCs. The TCR sequence derives from a woman aged 18-29 years in good health and CMV-seropositive. V is TRBV5-4 and J is TRBJ2-3; 7 bases are a match to TRBD1. The CDR3 DNA reads as TGTGCCAGCAGCTTGGTCAGGACAGGACGCACAGATACGCAGTATTTT. Protein product: CASSLVRTGRTDTQYF.